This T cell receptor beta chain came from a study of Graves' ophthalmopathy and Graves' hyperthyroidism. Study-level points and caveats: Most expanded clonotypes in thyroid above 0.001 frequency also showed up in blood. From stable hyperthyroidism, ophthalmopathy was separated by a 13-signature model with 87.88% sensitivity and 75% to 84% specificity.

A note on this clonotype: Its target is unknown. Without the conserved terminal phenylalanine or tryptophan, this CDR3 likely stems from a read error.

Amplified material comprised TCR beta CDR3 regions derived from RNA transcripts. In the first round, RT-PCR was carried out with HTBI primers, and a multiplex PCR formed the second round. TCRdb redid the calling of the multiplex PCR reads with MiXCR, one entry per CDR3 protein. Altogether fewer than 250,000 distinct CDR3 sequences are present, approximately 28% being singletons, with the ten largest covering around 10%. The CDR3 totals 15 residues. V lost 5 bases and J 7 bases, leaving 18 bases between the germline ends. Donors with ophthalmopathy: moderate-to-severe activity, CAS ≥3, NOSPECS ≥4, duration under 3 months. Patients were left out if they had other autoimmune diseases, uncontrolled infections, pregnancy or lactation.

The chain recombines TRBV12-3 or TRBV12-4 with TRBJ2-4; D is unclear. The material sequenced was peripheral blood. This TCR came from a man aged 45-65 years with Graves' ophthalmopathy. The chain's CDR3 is CASSARHRLGNIQYL. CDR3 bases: TGTGCCAGCAGTGCCAGACACCGCCTGGGGAACATTCAGTACCTC.